This T cell receptor (beta chain) was retrieved from a study of blood T cells in healthy people across ages. Trimming cost V 3 bases and J 13 bases; bases outside gene matches: 17. This CDR3 has 16 residues. CDR1 and CDR2 from the germline V gene are MDHEN and SYDVKM. Combining a sample-barcoded 5' primer with a J-beta primer mix, a second PCR ran for roughly 7 to 11 cycles. Each CDR3 protein gets one entry after TCRdb re-called the 5' RACE reads with MiXCR. The table lists about 730,000 distinct CDR3 sequences, 43% of them singletons. Peripheral blood was drawn, approximately 9.7 milliliters per donor.

The receptor's source is a woman aged 55-69 years in good health. Sequencing was performed on blood. This chain links TRBV28 with TRBJ2-4; 8 bases agree with TRBD2. The CDR3 region is CASSFSGTSGNNEQYF. The CDR3 nucleotides are TGTGCCAGCAGTTTCTCGGGAACTAGCGGTAACAATGAGCAGTACTTC. The full variable domain, in which reference TRBV28 and TRBJ2-4 provide the parts outside the CDR3, is DVKVTQSSRYLVKRTGEKVFLECVQDMDHENMFWYRQDPGLGLRLIYFSYDVKMKEKGDIPEGYSVSREKKERFSLILESASTNQTSMYLCASSFSGTSGNNEQYFGAGTRLSVL.